Described below is a single T cell receptor beta chain sequence and its context. The antigen is not known. Clones were sequenced by immunoSEQ multiplex PCR, and TCRdb holds only the in-frame ones, with some missing. The sample has more than 80,000 clones; 90% are singletons. The data derive from a study of T cell responses to AZD1222 COVID-19 vaccine. General study findings and limits: White British ancestry dominated among donors, who included more females, and clonal diversity was possibly underestimated.

V gave up 5 bases and J gave up 2 bases, with 19 bases separating them. This CDR3 has 17 residues. Germline V gives CDR1 SGHVS, CDR2 FQNEAQ. The chain joins TRBV7-8 to TRBJ2-1; D might be TRBD1 (5 bases). Sequenced material: peripheral blood, taken 28 days after the second AZD1222 dose. The TCR was taken from an adult who received the AZD1222 COVID-19 vaccine. CDR3 sequence: CASSLRRTGPTYNEQFF. CDR3 nucleotides: TGTGCCAGCAGCCTAAGGAGAACAGGCCCTACCTACAATGAGCAGTTCTTC.